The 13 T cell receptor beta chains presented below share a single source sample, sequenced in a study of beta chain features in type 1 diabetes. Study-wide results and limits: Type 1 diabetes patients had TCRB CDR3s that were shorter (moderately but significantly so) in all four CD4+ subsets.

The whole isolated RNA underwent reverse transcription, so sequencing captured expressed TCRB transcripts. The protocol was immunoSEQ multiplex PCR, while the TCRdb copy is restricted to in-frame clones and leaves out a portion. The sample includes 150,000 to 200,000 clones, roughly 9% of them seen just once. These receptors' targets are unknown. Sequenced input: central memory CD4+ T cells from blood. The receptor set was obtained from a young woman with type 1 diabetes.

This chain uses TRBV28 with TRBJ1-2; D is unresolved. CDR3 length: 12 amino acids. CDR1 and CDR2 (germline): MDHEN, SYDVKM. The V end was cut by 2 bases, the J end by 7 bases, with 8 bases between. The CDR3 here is CASSLGTFGYTF. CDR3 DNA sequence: TGTGCCAGCAGTTTAGGCACATTTGGCTACACCTTC.

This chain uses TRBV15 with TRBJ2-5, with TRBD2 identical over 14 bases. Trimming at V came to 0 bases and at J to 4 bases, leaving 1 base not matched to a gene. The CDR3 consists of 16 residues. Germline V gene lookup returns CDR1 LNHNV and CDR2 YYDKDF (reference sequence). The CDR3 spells CATSREGLAGGETQYF. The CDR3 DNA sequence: TGTGCCACCAGCAGAGAAGGACTAGCGGGAGGAGAGACCCAGTACTTC.

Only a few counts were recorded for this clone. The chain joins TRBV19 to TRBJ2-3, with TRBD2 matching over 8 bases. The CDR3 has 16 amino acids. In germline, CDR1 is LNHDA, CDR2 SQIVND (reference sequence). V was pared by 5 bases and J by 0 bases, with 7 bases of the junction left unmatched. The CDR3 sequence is CASSPGLAYSTDTQYF. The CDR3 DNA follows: TGTGCCAGTAGTCCCGGACTAGCTTATAGCACAGATACGCAGTATTTT.

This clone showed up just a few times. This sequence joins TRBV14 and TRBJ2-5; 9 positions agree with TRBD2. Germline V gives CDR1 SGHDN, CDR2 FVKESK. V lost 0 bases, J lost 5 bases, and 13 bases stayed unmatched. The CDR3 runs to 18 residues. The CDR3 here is CASSQDVTIAGVRETQYF. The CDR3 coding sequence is TGTGCCAGCAGCCAAGACGTTACTATAGCGGGAGTCCGGGAGACCCAGTACTTC. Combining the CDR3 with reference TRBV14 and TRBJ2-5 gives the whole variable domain EAGVTQFPSHSVIEKGQTVTLRCDPISGHDNLYWYRRVMGKEIKFLLHFVKESKQDESGMPNNRFLAERTGGTYSTLKVQPAELEDSGVYFCASSQDVTIAGVRETQYFGPGTRLLVL.

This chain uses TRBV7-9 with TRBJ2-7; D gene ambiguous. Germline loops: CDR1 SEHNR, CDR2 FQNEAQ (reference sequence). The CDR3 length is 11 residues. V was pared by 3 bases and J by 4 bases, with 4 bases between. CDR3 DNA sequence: TGTGCCAGCAGCTTGTCGTACGAGCAGTACTTC. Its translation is CASSLSYEQYF.

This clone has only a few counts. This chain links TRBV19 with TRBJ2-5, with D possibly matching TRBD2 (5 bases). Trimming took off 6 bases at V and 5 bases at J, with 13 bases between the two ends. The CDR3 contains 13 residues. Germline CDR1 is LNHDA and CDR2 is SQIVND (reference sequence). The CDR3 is CASRRASGETQYF. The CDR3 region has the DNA TGTGCCAGTAGAAGGGCATCGGGGGAGACCCAGTACTTC.

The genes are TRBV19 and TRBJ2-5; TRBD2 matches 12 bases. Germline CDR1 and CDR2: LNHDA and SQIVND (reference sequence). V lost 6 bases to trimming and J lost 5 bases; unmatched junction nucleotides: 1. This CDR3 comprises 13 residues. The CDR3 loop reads CASRLAGGETQYF. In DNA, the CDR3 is TGTGCCAGTAGACTAGCGGGAGGCGAGACCCAGTACTTC.

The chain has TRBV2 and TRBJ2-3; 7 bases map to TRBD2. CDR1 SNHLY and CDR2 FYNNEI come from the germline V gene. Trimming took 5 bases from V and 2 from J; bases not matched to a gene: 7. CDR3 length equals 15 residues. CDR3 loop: CASSTAGSNTDTQYF. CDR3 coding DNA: TGTGCCAGCAGTACAGCGGGATCCAACACAGATACGCAGTATTTT.

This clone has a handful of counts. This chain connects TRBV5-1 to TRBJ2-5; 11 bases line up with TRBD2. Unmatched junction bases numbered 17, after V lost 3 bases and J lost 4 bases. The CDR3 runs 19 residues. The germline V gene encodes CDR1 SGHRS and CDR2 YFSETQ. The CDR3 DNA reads TGCGCCAGCAGCTCGCCCTTAGCGGGAGGGCAGGTCGGAAGAGAGACCCAGTACTTC. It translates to CASSSPLAGGQVGRETQYF.

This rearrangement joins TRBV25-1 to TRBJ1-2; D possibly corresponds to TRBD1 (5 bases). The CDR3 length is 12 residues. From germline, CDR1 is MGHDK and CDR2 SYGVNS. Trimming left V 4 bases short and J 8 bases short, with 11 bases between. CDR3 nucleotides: TGTGCCAGCAGTGCCCCCGGGGGGGGCTACACCTTC. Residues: CASSAPGGGYTF.

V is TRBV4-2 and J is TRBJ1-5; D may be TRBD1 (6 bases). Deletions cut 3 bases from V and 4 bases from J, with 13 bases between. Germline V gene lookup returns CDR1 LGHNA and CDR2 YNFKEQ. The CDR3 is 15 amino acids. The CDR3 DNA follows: TGTGCCAGCAGCCACAGACAGGACGATAATCAGCCCCAGCATTTT. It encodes CASSHRQDDNQPQHF.

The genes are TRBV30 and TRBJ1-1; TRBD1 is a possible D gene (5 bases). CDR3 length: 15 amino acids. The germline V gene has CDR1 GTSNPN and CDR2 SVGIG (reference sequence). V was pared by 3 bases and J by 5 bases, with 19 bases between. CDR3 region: CAWRILPGSGTEAFF. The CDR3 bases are TGTGCCTGGAGAATTCTTCCAGGGTCGGGTACTGAAGCTTTCTTT.

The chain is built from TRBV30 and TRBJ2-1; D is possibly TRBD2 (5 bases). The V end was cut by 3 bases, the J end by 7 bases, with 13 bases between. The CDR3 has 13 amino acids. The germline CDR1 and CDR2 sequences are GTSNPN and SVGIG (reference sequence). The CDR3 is CAWRSREKNEQFF. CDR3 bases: TGTGCCTGGAGAAGTAGGGAGAAGAATGAGCAGTTCTTC.